This T cell receptor (beta chain) was found in a study of breast tumors, draining lymph nodes, adjacent tissues. This clonotype showed up just a few times. Since a much larger clone is just one base distant, this may be a read error. From the multiplex PCR reads, TCRdb called clonotypes with MiXCR, one entry per CDR3 protein. The sample includes about 110,000 distinct CDR3 sequences, 30% seen only once; the top ten take under 6%. Axillary draining lymph nodes of breast cancer patients supplied the node samples. Input material: axillary lymph node tissue. The clonotype comes from a female donor with breast cancer. Some clones in this sample may be carry-over from other donors' samples.

This CDR3 is CSASMTGSGATQYF. CDR3 DNA: TGCAGTGCTAGTATGACGGGTTCCGGAGCTACGCAGTATTTT. The V and J genes are TRBV20-1 and TRBJ2-3; D is unresolved. CDR3 length: 14 residues. Trimming removed 3 bases at V and 8 bases at J, with 18 bases between. CDR1 DFQATT and CDR2 SNEGSKA come from the germline V gene (reference sequence).